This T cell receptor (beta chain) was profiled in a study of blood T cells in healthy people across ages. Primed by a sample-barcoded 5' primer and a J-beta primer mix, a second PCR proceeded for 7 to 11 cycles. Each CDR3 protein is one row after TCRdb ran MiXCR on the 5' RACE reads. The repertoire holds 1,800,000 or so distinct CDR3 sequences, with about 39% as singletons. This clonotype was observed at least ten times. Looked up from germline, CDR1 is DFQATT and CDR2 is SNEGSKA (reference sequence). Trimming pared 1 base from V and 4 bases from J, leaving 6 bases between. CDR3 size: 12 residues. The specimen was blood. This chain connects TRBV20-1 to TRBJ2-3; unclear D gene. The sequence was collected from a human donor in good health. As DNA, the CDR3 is TGCAGTGCTAGAGGGCTGGCAGATACGCAGTATTTT. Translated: CSARGLADTQYF.